One sample yielded the 20 T cell receptor beta chains listed below, sequenced in a study of spatial heterogeneity in lung cancer. Overall study findings and caveats: How many expanded intratumoral alpha and beta TCRs were present tracked the tumor mutation count, which was a count of nonsynonymous mutations.

TCRdb reprocessed the 5' RACE reads with MiXCR, giving one entry per CDR3 protein. The table lists 15,000 to 20,000 distinct CDR3 sequences, under 7% of them singletons. The time point denotes: sample taken at primary tumor resection. No antigen has been identified for these receptors. The sequencing here drew on lung tumor tissue, taken at surgery. The receptors stem from a female donor with early-stage non-small cell lung cancer.

This clonotype appeared many times. The V and J genes are TRBV29-1 and TRBJ1-2, with 7 positions matching TRBD1. Germline CDR1 is SQVTM and CDR2 is ANQGSEA. The CDR3 has 14 amino acids. J lost 0 bases, V lost 6 bases, and 7 bases had no gene match. CDR3 amino acids: CSVTTGSTNYGYTF. The DNA of the CDR3 is TGCAGCGTCACGACAGGGTCCACTAACTATGGCTACACCTTC.

This clonotype was found many times. V usage is TRBV11-2 and J usage is TRBJ2-3; D gene uncertain. The germline V and J ends were trimmed by 5 bases and 2 bases, with 14 bases remaining between them. This CDR3 has 15 amino acids. Germline lookup yields CDR1 SGHAT and CDR2 FQNNGV. CDR3 in DNA: TGTGCCAGCAGCCTAGTCGGGTCCCCCACAGATACGCAGTATTTT. Translation: CASSLVGSPTDTQYF. Based on the CDR3 plus reference TRBV11-2 and TRBJ2-3, the full variable domain is EAGVAQSPRYKIIEKRQSVAFWCNPISGHATLYWYQQILGQGPKLLIQFQNNGVVDDSQLPKDRFSAERLKGVDSTLKIQPAKLEDSAVYLCASSLVGSPTDTQYFGPGTRLTVL.

This clonotype was picked up many times. J is TRBJ2-4 and V is TRBV28; D gene ambiguous. Germline V gene sequence: CDR1 MDHEN, CDR2 SYDVKM. The germline V and J ends were trimmed by 5 bases and 0 bases, with 11 bases remaining between them. This CDR3 has 15 residues. The CDR3 loop is CASSPLELAKNIQYF. The DNA for the CDR3 is TGTGCCAGCAGTCCCCTAGAACTAGCCAAAAACATTCAGTACTTC.

The chain has TRBV2 and TRBJ2-7; D gene uncertain. V lost 7 bases, J lost 1 base, and 20 bases lay in between. This CDR3 comprises 16 residues. From germline, CDR1 is SNHLY and CDR2 FYNNEI. CDR3 protein: CASTLDWGYGSYEQYF. In DNA form, the CDR3 reads TGTGCCAGCACTCTCGATTGGGGATACGGATCCTACGAGCAGTACTTC.

This clonotype appeared a few times. The chain is built from TRBV11-2 and TRBJ1-2; TRBD1 matches 10 bases. The CDR3 runs 15 residues. The V and J ends lost 3 bases and 7 bases, in that order; junction bases with no gene match: 8. CDR1 and CDR2 (germline): SGHAT, FQNNGV. CDR3 in DNA: TGTGCCAGCAGCTTTTCGACAGGGGGCGCGAGTGGCTACACCTTC. Its protein product is CASSFSTGGASGYTF.

This clonotype is labeled as medium-sized (0.01 to 0.1%). The V and J genes are TRBV12-3 or TRBV12-4 and TRBJ2-3; 12 nucleotides agree with TRBD1. The CDR3 contains 15 residues. V was clipped by 6 bases and J by 5 bases; unmatched bases: 6. As DNA, the CDR3 is TGTGCCAGCAGCCGGGACAGGGGGCGCAAAGATACGCAGTATTTT. Amino acids: CASSRDRGRKDTQYF.

Many counts were recorded for this clonotype. This chain joins TRBV7-2 and TRBJ2-2; D may be TRBD1 (6 bases). The CDR3 length is 15 residues. Germline V gene data show CDR1 as SGHTA and CDR2 as FQGNSA. Trimming left V 1 base short and J 5 bases short, with 11 bases between. CDR3 in DNA: TGTGCCAGCAGCTTAGGCCCCAGGGGAACCGGGGAGCTGTTTTTT. This translates into CASSLGPRGTGELFF.

This chain uses TRBV20-1 with TRBJ2-7; 9 positions match TRBD2. The J segment lost 2 bases and the V segment lost 6 bases, leaving 8 bases of the junction unmatched. Germline V CDR1 and CDR2: DFQATT, SNEGSKA (reference sequence). CDR3 length: 14 residues. CDR3 nucleotide sequence: TGCAGTGCCAAGACGGCTAGCGGGGCCTACGAGCAGTACTTC. Encoded protein: CSAKTASGAYEQYF.

This clonotype has ten or more counts. CDR3 coding DNA: TGTGCCAGCAGCCGGGGTCCAGATACGCAGTATTTT. Protein: CASSRGPDTQYF. V is TRBV11-2 and J is TRBJ2-3; the D gene is possibly TRBD2 (5 bases). This CDR3 contains 12 residues. Trimming stripped 5 bases from V and 4 bases from J, with 7 bases between. CDR1 is SGHAT, CDR2 FQNNGV, per germline.

This clonotype came up many times. A junction boundary mismatches the germline segment, possibly from a read error. V and J are TRBV3-1 and TRBJ2-1; a possible D gene is TRBD1 (5 bases). The germline gives CDR1 LGHDT, CDR2 YNNKEL (reference sequence). The CDR3 consists of 14 residues. The chain's CDR3 is CASSQEGLRVRQIF. The CDR3 DNA follows: TGTGCCAGCAGCCAAGAAGGCCTCAGGGTTCGGCAGATCTTC.

This clonotype was counted only a few times. The chain is built from TRBV12-3 or TRBV12-4 and TRBJ2-2; D gene uncertain. V was trimmed by 6 bases and J by 6 bases, leaving 11 bases between them. The length of the CDR3 is 13 residues. The DNA of the CDR3 is TGTGCCAGCAGCGGCGGCTCACCCGGGGAGCTGTTTTTT. It translates to CASSGGSPGELFF.

This chain uses TRBV6-2 or TRBV6-3 with TRBJ2-3; maybe TRBD2 (7 bases). Germline lookup yields CDR1 MNHEY and CDR2 SVGEGT. CDR3 length: 15 amino acids. Trimming pared 6 bases from V and 3 bases from J, leaving 16 bases between. CDR3 protein: CASSHDGGQTDTQYF. CDR3 nucleotide sequence: TGTGCCAGCAGCCACGACGGGGGGCAGACAGATACGCAGTATTTT.

This clonotype was recorded many times. The gene calls are TRBV27 and TRBJ2-3, with 7 positions matching TRBD1. The germline V gene encodes CDR1 MNHEY and CDR2 SMNVEV (reference sequence). There are 14 residues in the CDR3. V dropped 4 bases and J dropped 4; count of bases not matched to a gene: 5. The CDR3: CASSWQGVADTQYF. CDR3 coding DNA: TGTGCCAGCAGTTGGCAGGGGGTTGCAGATACGCAGTATTTT.

Many counts were recorded for this clonotype. The V and J genes are TRBV7-8 and TRBJ2-7, with D possibly TRBD2 on 5 matching bases. The V and J ends lost 5 bases and 0 bases respectively, with 11 bases between them. Germline CDR1 reads SGHVS; CDR2 reads FQNEAQ. The CDR3 runs 14 residues. The CDR3 nucleotides are TGTGCCAGCAGCAAGATCGGGGTCTCCTACGAGCAGTACTTC. Translation gives CASSKIGVSYEQYF.

By share, this clonotype ranks as medium-sized. J is TRBJ2-3 and V is TRBV10-3; 10 nucleotides line up with TRBD2. This CDR3 contains 15 residues. After removal of 4 bases from V and 6 bases from J, the junction contained 7 bases not matched to a gene. Germline V gene data show CDR1 as ENHRY and CDR2 as SYGVKD. The CDR3: CAISASGRAADTQYF. CDR3 in DNA: TGTGCCATCAGTGCGAGCGGGAGGGCCGCGGATACGCAGTATTTT.

This clonotype was seen many times. The CDR3 DNA sequence: TGTGCCAGCTCTTCTGGGGGCGGCTATGGCTACACCTTC. As protein: CASSSGGGYGYTF. This chain uses TRBV27 with TRBJ1-2, with D perhaps matching TRBD1 (6 bases). CDR1 MNHEY and CDR2 SMNVEV come from the germline V gene (reference sequence). Trimming shortened V by 8 bases and J by 4 bases, and 14 bases separated the two germline ends. CDR3 length: 13 amino acids.

This clonotype came up many times. The chain joins TRBV28 to TRBJ2-3, with a weak D call TRBD1 (6 bases). The CDR3 totals 13 residues. The germline CDR1 and CDR2 sequences are MDHEN and SYDVKM. Between the trimmed V and J ends, which lost 8 bases and 3 bases, there was a span of 12 bases. The CDR3 is CASVRGSTDTQYF. The CDR3 nucleotides are TGTGCCAGCGTGAGGGGGAGTACAGATACGCAGTATTTT.

This clonotype was counted ten times or more. The rearrangement joins TRBV9 to TRBJ2-1; 14 bases align to TRBD2. The CDR3 consists of 15 residues. Germline V CDR1 and CDR2: SGDLS, YYNGEE. The ends lost 0 bases at V and 9 bases at J; junction bases unmatched: 2. The CDR3 region is CASSVGGLAGGEQFF. The CDR3 DNA follows: TGTGCCAGCAGCGTAGGCGGACTAGCGGGAGGTGAGCAGTTCTTC.

This clonotype was seen ten or more times. The genes are TRBV10-3 and TRBJ2-1; D ambiguous. The V and J ends lost 4 bases and 7 bases respectively, with 8 bases between them. Germline values: CDR1 ENHRY, CDR2 SYGVKD. This CDR3 is 12 amino acids long. The CDR3 protein is CAISGVGNEQFF. The CDR3 bases are TGTGCCATCAGTGGGGTCGGGAATGAGCAGTTCTTC.

This clonotype is categorized as medium-sized. This sequence joins TRBV9 and TRBJ2-2; D remains ambiguous. The CDR3 length is 15 residues. The ends were cut back, 3 bases at V and 0 bases at J, with 9 bases in the middle. Germline CDR1 and CDR2: SGDLS and YYNGEE. This chain's CDR3 is CASSETTANTGELFF. The CDR3 DNA sequence: TGTGCCAGCAGCGAGACGACTGCGAACACCGGGGAGCTGTTTTTT.